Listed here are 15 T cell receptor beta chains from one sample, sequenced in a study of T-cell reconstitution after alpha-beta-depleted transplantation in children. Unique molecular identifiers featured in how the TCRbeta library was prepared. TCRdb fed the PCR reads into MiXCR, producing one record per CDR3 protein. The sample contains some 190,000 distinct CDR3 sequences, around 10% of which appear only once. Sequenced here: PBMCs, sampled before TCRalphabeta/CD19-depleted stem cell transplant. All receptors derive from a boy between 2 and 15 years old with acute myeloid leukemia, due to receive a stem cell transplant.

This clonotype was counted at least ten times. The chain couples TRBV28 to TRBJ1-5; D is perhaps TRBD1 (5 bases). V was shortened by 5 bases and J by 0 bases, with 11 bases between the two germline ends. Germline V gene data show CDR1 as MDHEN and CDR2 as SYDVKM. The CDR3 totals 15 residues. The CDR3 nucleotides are TGTGCCAGCAGTACGAGGGACCTTAGCAATCAGCCCCAGCATTTT. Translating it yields CASSTRDLSNQPQHF. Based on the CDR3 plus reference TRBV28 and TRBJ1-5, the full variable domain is DVKVTQSSRYLVKRTGEKVFLECVQDMDHENMFWYRQDPGLGLRLIYFSYDVKMKEKGDIPEGYSVSREKKERFSLILESASTNQTSMYLCASSTRDLSNQPQHFGDGTRLSIL.

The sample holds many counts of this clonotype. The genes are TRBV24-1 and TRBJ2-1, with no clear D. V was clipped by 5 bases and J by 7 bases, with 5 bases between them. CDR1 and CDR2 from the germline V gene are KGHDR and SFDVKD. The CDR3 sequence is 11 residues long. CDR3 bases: TGTGCCACCAGTGTACAAAATGAGCAGTTCTTC. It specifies CATSVQNEQFF.

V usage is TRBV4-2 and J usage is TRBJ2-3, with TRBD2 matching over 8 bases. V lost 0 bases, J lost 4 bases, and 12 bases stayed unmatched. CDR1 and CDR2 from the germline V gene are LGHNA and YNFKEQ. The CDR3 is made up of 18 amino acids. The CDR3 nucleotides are TGTGCCAGCAGCCAAGATGACGGGAGGGCCTTAGGGTCAGATACGCAGTATTTT. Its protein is CASSQDDGRALGSDTQYF.

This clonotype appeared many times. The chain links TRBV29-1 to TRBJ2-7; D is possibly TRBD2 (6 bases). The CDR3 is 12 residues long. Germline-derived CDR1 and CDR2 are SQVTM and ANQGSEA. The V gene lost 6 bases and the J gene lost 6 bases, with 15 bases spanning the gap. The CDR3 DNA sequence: TGCAGCGTCGGGACTGGCGTGACCGAGCAGTACTTC. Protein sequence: CSVGTGVTEQYF.

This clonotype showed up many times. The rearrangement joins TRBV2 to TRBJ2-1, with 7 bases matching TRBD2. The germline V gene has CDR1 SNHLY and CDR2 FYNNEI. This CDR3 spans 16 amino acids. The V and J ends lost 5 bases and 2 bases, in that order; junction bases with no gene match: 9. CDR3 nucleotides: TGTGCCAGCAGTCCCCGCGGAGCGGGGACCTACAATGAGCAGTTCTTC. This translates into CASSPRGAGTYNEQFF.

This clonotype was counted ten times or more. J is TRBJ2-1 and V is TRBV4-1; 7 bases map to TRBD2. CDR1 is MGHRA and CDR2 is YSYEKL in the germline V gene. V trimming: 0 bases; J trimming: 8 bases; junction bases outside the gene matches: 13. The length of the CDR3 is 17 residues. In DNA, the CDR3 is TGCGCCAGCAGCCAAGAGGGCCCGGGTGGACTAGGGGATGAGCAGTTCTTC. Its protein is CASSQEGPGGLGDEQFF.

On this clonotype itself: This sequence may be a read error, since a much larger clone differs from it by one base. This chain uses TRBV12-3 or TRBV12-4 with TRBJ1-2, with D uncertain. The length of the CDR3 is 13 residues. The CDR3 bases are TGTGCCAGCAGGGGCGGGATGGGCTATGGCGACACCTTC. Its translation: CASRGGMGYGDTF.

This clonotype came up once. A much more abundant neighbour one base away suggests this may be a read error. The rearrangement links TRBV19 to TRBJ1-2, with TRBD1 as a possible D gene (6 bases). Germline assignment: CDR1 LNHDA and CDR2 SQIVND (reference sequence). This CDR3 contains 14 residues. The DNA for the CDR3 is TGTGCCAGTAAACTTTATGGGGCAGGGGATGGCTACAACTTC. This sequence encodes CASKLYGAGDGYNF.

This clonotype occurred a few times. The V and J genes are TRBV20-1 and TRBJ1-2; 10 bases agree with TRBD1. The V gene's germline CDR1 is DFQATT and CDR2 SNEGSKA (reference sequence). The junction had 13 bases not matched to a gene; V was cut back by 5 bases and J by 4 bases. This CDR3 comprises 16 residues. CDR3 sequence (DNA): TGCAGTGCTCCCCTGAGACAGGGGGCTTCCCCCTATGGCTACACCTTC. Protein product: CSAPLRQGASPYGYTF.

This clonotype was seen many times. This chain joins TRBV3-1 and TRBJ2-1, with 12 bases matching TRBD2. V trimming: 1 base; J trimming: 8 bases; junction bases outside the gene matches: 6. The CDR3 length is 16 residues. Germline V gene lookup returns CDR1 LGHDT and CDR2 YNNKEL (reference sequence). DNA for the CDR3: TGTGCCAGCAGCCAAGGACTAGCGGGAGCCCGTGATGAGCAGTTCTTC. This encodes CASSQGLAGARDEQFF.

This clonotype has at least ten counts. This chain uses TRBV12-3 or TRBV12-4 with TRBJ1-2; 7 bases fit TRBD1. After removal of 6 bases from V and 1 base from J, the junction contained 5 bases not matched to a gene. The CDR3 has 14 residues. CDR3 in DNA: TGTGCCAGCAGGCCGGGGGACAGTAACTATGGCTACACCTTC. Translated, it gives CASRPGDSNYGYTF.

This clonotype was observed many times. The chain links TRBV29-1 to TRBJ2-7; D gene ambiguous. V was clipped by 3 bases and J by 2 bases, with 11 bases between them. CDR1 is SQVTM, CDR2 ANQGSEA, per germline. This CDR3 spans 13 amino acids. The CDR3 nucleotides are TGCAGCGTTGAGCTGGCGGAAGCCTACGAGCAGTACTTC. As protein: CSVELAEAYEQYF.

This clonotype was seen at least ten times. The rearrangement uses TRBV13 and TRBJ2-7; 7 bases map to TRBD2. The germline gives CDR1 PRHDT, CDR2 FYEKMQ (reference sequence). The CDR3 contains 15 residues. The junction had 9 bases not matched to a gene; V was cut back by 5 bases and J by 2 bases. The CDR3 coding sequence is TGTGCCAGCAGCGCGCGGCTAGCGGACCCCTACGAGCAGTACTTC. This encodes CASSARLADPYEQYF.

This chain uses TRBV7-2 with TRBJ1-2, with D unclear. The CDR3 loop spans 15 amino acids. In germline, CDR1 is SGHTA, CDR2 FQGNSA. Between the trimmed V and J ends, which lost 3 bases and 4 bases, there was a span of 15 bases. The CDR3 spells CASSLNAQTIYGYTF. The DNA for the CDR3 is TGTGCCAGCAGCTTGAATGCACAGACGATCTATGGCTACACCTTC. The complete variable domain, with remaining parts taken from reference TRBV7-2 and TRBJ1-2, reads GAGVSQSPSNKVTEKGKDVELRCDPISGHTALYWYRQSLGQGLEFLIYFQGNSAPDKSGLPSDRFSAERTGGSVSTLTIQRTQQEDSAVYLCASSLNAQTIYGYTFGSGTRLTVV.

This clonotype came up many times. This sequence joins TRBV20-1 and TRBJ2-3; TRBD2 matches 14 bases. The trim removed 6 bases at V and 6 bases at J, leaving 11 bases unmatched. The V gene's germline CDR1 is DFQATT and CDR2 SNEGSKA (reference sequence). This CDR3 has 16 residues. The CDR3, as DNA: TGCAGTGCCTACGCGACTAGCGGGGGGGCCGGGGATACGCAGTATTTT. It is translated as CSAYATSGGAGDTQYF.